These 20 T cell receptor beta chains were sequenced from one sample in a study of blood T cell repertoires in COVID-19. TCRdb's table, derived via immunoSEQ multiplex PCR, lists solely in-frame clones and lacks some. Of more than 20,000 clones listed, around 90% were seen once; the top ten hold 1.7%. Sequencing was done on a sample of peripheral blood. The source of these receptors is a woman aged 55 to 70 with active COVID-19.

This chain connects TRBV24-1 to TRBJ2-3; 7 nucleotides agree with TRBD2. J gave up 1 base and V 7 bases, and 4 bases lay outside the gene matches. This CDR3 is built from 14 residues. Germline V lookup: CDR1 KGHDR, CDR2 SFDVKD. CDR3 protein: CATSQAGGTDTQYF. The CDR3 DNA reads TGTGCCACCAGCCAGGCGGGAGGCACAGATACGCAGTATTTT.

The chain recombines TRBV7-9 with TRBJ2-1; the D gene is possibly TRBD1 (6 bases). V gave up 4 bases and J gave up 5 bases, with 18 bases separating them. Germline V gene sequence: CDR1 SEHNR, CDR2 FQNEAQ (reference sequence). The CDR3 has 16 amino acids. The CDR3, as DNA: TGTGCCAGCAGCTCCATCCAGGGGCGCTTGGACAATGAGCAGTTCTTC. It encodes CASSSIQGRLDNEQFF.

This chain uses TRBV19 with TRBJ1-2; D might be TRBD1 (6 bases). Germline values: CDR1 LNHDA, CDR2 SQIVND (reference sequence). The CDR3 is 15 amino acids. The germline V and J ends were trimmed by 3 bases and 3 bases, with 14 bases remaining between them. CDR3 sequence reads: CASSMGGGADYGYTF. CDR3 nucleotides: TGTGCCAGTAGTATGGGCGGGGGCGCCGACTATGGCTACACCTTC.

The rearrangement links TRBV7-8 to TRBJ2-5; a weak D match, TRBD2 (6 bases). This CDR3 contains 13 residues. From germline, CDR1 is SGHVS and CDR2 FQNEAQ. V gave up 5 bases and J gave up 8 bases, with 15 bases separating them. The DNA for the CDR3 is TGTGCCAGCAGCCCAAGGGACTTCGCTACCCAGTACTTC. Its protein product is CASSPRDFATQYF.

About this clone itself: Relative to the germline gene, one junction end is altered; a read error may explain this. Other nucleotide sequences from this sample produce the same CDR3. V is TRBV28 and J is TRBJ2-1, with D perhaps TRBD2 (6 bases). Germline assignment: CDR1 MDHEN and CDR2 SYDVKM. CDR3 length: 11 amino acids. This chain's CDR3 is CASQGGNEQFF. The DNA of the CDR3 is TGTGCCAGCCAGGGAGGCAATGAACAGTTCTTC.

This rearrangement joins TRBV28 to TRBJ2-2; TRBD1 aligns across 9 bases. CDR3 length: 15 amino acids. CDR1 and CDR2 (germline): MDHEN, SYDVKM. With V trimmed by 3 bases and J by 4 bases, 3 bases remained unmatched. The CDR3 loop reads CASSLGTGFTGELFF. The CDR3 DNA sequence: TGTGCCAGCAGTTTGGGGACAGGGTTCACCGGGGAGCTGTTTTTT.

This clone was detected only a few times. J is TRBJ2-7 and V is TRBV2; 11 positions agree with TRBD2. Germline V gene lookup returns CDR1 SNHLY and CDR2 FYNNEI. Trimming at V came to 4 bases and at J to 0 bases, leaving 2 bases not matched to a gene. The CDR3 is made up of 15 amino acids. The CDR3 here is CASSASGRSSYEQYF. The CDR3 DNA follows: TGTGCCAGCAGTGCTAGCGGGAGGAGCTCCTACGAGCAGTACTTC.

This rearrangement joins TRBV7-8 to TRBJ2-2; TRBD2 matches at 16 bases. The CDR3 length is 18 residues. Trimming took 4 bases from V and 7 from J; bases not matched to a gene: 9. Germline-derived CDR1 and CDR2 are SGHVS and FQNEAQ. The CDR3 DNA follows: TGTGCCAGCAGCTCGCCGGGACTAGCGGGAGGGCGGGTCGGGGAGCTGTTTTTT. It encodes CASSSPGLAGGRVGELFF.

The chain couples TRBV7-9 to TRBJ2-3; 8 bases match TRBD1. The CDR3 consists of 15 residues. The V and J ends lost 1 base and 4 bases, in that order; junction bases with no gene match: 4. The V gene's germline CDR1 is SEHNR and CDR2 FQNEAQ (reference sequence). This CDR3 is CASSLDGQGADTQYF. The CDR3 nucleotides are TGTGCCAGCAGCTTAGATGGACAGGGAGCAGATACGCAGTATTTT.

This clone was recorded a few times. The rearrangement links TRBV5-1 to TRBJ2-1; D gene unclear. The CDR3 sequence is 14 residues long. The germline CDR1 and CDR2 sequences are SGHRS and YFSETQ. V was cut by 0 bases and J by 8 bases, with 12 bases left in between. The CDR3 reads CASSLVGSAHEQFF. The DNA of the CDR3 is TGCGCCAGCAGCTTGGTCGGGTCGGCACATGAGCAGTTCTTC.

The chain has TRBV5-1 and TRBJ1-1, with 8 bases lining up with TRBD1. V was pared by 4 bases and J by 1 base, with 3 bases of the junction left unmatched. Germline V gene sequence: CDR1 SGHRS, CDR2 YFSETQ. This CDR3 has 14 residues. CDR3 sequence: CASSPGTGNTEAFF. The CDR3 DNA reads as TGCGCCAGCAGCCCGGGGACAGGGAACACTGAAGCTTTCTTT. The full variable domain, with the rest looked up from reference TRBV5-1 and TRBJ1-1, is KAGVTQTPRYLIKTRGQQVTLSCSPISGHRSVSWYQQTPGQGLQFLFEYFSETQRNKGNFPGRFSGRQFSNSRSEMNVSTLELGDSALYLCASSPGTGNTEAFFGQGTRLTVV.

The CDR3 bases are TGTGCCAGCAGCTTAGATATGAACACTGAAGCTTTCTTT. Amino acid sequence: CASSLDMNTEAFF. V gene TRBV11-1 combines with J gene TRBJ1-1; D gene ambiguous. This CDR3 is 13 amino acids long. The germline V and J ends were trimmed by 1 base and 0 bases, with 3 bases remaining between them. CDR1 is SGHAT and CDR2 is FQDESV in the germline V gene (reference sequence). Full variable domain (missing parts from reference TRBV11-1 and TRBJ1-1): EAEVAQSPRYKITEKSQAVAFWCDPISGHATLYWYRQILGQGPELLVQFQDESVVDDSQLPKDRFSAERLKGVDSTLKIQPAELGDSAMYLCASSLDMNTEAFFGQGTRLTVV.

This clone was counted a few times. The V call is TRBV30, the J call TRBJ1-6; the match to TRBD1 covers 8 bases. The CDR3 is 16 residues long. Germline trimming cut 7 bases from V and 1 base from J; bases unmatched to any gene: 9. The germline gives CDR1 GTSNPN, CDR2 SVGIG (reference sequence). Here the CDR3 DNA reads TGTGCCTCCGGCATACAGGGGGATTCCTATAATTCACCCCTCCACTTT. It codes for CASGIQGDSYNSPLHF.

This rearrangement joins TRBV28 to TRBJ1-5; 7 nucleotides match TRBD1. CDR1 is MDHEN and CDR2 is SYDVKM in the germline V gene. J lost 4 bases, V lost 5 bases, and 8 bases had no gene match. This CDR3 region has 15 residues. CDR3: CASSVGTALNQPQHF. CDR3 coding DNA: TGTGCCAGCAGTGTTGGGACAGCCCTAAATCAGCCCCAGCATTTT. Based on the CDR3 plus reference TRBV28 and TRBJ1-5, the full variable domain is DVKVTQSSRYLVKRTGEKVFLECVQDMDHENMFWYRQDPGLGLRLIYFSYDVKMKEKGDIPEGYSVSREKKERFSLILESASTNQTSMYLCASSVGTALNQPQHFGDGTRLSIL.

The chain couples TRBV9 to TRBJ1-1; no reliable D call. Trimming took 7 bases from V and 1 from J, leaving 17 bases between them. CDR1 and CDR2 from the germline V gene are SGDLS and YYNGEE. The CDR3 loop spans 15 amino acids. The CDR3 reads CASRGEGSQNTEAFF. The CDR3 coding sequence is TGTGCCAGCCGAGGCGAGGGTAGCCAGAACACTGAAGCTTTCTTT.

This chain uses TRBV6-5 with TRBJ2-1, with TRBD2 matching 13 bases. Germline V CDR1 and CDR2: MNHEY, SVGAGI. The CDR3 has 16 residues. After removal of 3 bases from V and 9 bases from J, the junction contained 8 bases not matched to a gene. This chain's CDR3 is CASSYSWTSGGGEQFF. The CDR3, as DNA: TGTGCCAGCAGTTATTCCTGGACTAGCGGGGGCGGTGAGCAGTTCTTC.

This chain links TRBV10-3 with TRBJ1-1; 8 bases fit TRBD1. Germline V CDR1 and CDR2: ENHRY, SYGVKD. V lost 10 bases and J lost 3; bases outside the gene matches: 13. The CDR3 has 15 residues. The CDR3 DNA is TGTGCCACGCAGTTGAGACAGGGGTGGGACACTGAAGCTTTCTTT. As protein: CATQLRQGWDTEAFF.

The chain links TRBV5-4 to TRBJ2-2; 12 bases align to TRBD2. The CDR3 runs 16 residues. V shed 2 bases, J shed 1 base, and the junction held 0 bases outside the gene matches. Germline V gives CDR1 SGHNT, CDR2 YYREEE (reference sequence). The CDR3 bases are TGTGCCAGCAGCTTACTAGCGGGAGGGAACACCGGGGAGCTGTTTTTT. Translated: CASSLLAGGNTGELFF. Complete variable domain (other parts from reference TRBV5-4 and TRBJ2-2): ETGVTQSPTHLIKTRGQQVTLRCSSQSGHNTVSWYQQALGQGPQFIFQYYREEENGRGNFPPRFSGLQFPNYSSELNVNALELDDSALYLCASSLLAGGNTGELFFGEGSRLTVL.

The V and J genes are TRBV5-1 and TRBJ2-1; D is unclear. The CDR3 length is 14 residues. V lost 1 base, J lost 1 base, and 6 bases lay in between. Looked up from germline, CDR1 is SGHRS and CDR2 is YFSETQ. The CDR3 nucleotides are TGCGCCAGCAGCTTGAGCGAATCCTACAATGAGCAGTTCTTC. Protein sequence: CASSLSESYNEQFF.

This clone was recorded a few times. CDR3 protein: CASSFGTGGTYEQYF. The DNA of the CDR3 is TGTGCCAGCAGTTTCGGGACAGGGGGCACCTACGAGCAGTACTTC. V is TRBV6-5 and J is TRBJ2-7, with 12 bases matching TRBD1. The ends lost 4 bases at V and 2 bases at J; junction bases unmatched: 3. Germline CDR1 reads MNHEY; CDR2 reads SVGAGI. The CDR3 has 15 amino acids.